This T cell receptor beta chain was found in a study of graft-versus-host responses after intestinal transplantation. The junction had 10 bases not matched to a gene; V was cut back by 9 bases and J by 0 bases. This CDR3 has 16 residues. Per germline, CDR1 LNHDA and CDR2 SQIVND (reference sequence). Generated by immunoSEQ multiplex PCR, the TCRdb table keeps only in-frame clones and is missing some. The sample has roughly 120,000 clones; about 93% are singletons. With respect to this clone: What it binds is unknown.

The receptor's source is a human donor who received an intestinal transplant. The input for sequencing was unstimulated CD8+ T cells sorted from spleen or lymph node cells, taken before intestinal transplant. V and J are TRBV19 and TRBJ2-1, with 8 bases fitting TRBD2. CDR3 DNA: TGTGCCAGCTCCGGGGCTAGCGGGTTCTCCTACAATGAGCAGTTCTTC. Translation: CASSGASGFSYNEQFF.